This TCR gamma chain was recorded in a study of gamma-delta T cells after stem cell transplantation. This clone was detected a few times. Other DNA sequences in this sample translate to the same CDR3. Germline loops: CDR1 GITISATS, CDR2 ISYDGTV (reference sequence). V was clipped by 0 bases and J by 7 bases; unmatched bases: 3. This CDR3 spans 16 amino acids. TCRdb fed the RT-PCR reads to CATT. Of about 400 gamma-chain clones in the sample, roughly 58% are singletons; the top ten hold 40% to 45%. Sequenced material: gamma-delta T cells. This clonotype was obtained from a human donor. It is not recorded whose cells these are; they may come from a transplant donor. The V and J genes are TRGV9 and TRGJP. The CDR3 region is CALWEVQELGKKIKVF. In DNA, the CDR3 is TGTGCCTTGTGGGAGGTGCAGGAGTTGGGCAAAAAAATCAAGGTATTT.